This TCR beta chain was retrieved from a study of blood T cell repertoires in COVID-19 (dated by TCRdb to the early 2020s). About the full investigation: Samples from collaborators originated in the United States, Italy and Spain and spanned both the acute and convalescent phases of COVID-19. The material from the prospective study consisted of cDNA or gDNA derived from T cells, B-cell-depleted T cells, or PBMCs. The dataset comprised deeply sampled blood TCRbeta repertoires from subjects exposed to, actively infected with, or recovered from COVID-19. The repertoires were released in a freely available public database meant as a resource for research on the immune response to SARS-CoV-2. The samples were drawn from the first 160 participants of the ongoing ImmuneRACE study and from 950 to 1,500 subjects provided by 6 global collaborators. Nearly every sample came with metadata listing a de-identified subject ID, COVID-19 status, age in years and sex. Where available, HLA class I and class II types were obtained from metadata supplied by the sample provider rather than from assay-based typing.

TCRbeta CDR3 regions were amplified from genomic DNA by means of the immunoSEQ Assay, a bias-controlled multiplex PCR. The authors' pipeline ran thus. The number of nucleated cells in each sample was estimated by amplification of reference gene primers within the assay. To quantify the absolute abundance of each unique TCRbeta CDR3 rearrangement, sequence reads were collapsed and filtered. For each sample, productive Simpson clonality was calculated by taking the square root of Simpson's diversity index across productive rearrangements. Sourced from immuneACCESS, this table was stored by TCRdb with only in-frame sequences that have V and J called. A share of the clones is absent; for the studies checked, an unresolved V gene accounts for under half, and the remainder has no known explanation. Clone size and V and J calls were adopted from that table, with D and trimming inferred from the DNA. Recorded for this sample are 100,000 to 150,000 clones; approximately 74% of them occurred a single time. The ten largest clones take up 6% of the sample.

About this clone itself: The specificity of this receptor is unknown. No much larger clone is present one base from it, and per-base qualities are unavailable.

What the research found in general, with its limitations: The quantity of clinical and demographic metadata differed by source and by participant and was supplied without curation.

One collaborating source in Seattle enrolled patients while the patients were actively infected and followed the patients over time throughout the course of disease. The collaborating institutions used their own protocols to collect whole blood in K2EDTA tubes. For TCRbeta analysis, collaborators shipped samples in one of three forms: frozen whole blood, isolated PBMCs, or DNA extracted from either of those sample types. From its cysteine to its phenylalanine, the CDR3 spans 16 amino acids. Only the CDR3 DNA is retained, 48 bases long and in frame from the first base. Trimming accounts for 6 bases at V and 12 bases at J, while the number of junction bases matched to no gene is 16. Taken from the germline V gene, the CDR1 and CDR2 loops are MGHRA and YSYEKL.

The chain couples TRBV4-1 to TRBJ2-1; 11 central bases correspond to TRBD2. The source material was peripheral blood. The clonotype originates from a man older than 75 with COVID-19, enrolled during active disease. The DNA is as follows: TGCGCCAGCAGGTCATCCCTAGCGGGAGGTTTATTTGGGCAGTTCTTC. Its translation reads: CASRSSLAGGLFGQFF.